The sequence of this TCR beta chain was determined in a study of memory CD4+ T cells and cytomegalovirus serostatus. Across the whole study: Of the healthy Belgian adults, several were CMV seropositive and more than 20 seronegative.

Single viable CD3+CD4+CD8-CD45RO+ cells were sorted as the memory CD4+ T cells. Donors' CMV status reflects serum IgG against pp150, pp28, p38, p52. Germline values: CDR1 SEHNR, CDR2 FQNEAQ (reference sequence). V gave up 3 bases and J gave up 2 bases, with 7 bases separating them. CDR3 size: 14 residues. Repertoires were generated with immunoSEQ multiplex PCR, while TCRdb's copy carries only in-frame clones and drops some. The table includes over 65,000 clones, roughly three quarters detected once. The rearrangement uses TRBV7-9 and TRBJ1-4; D gene unclear. Sequencing used memory CD4+ T cells from blood. The receptor comes from an adult in good health and CMV-seropositive. DNA for the CDR3: TGTGCCAGCAGCTTGGGCCAGACTAATGAAAAACTGTTTTTT. This translates into CASSLGQTNEKLFF.